This T cell receptor beta chain was sequenced in a study of radiotherapy plus CTLA-4 blockade in lung cancer (dated by TCRdb to between 2017 and 2018). Notes on the research overall: Among the enrolled patients, under 20% had an objective response, and less than 40% reached disease control. Beyond this particular receptor, the publication reports: Increased serum interferon-beta after radiation, together with early dynamic changes in blood T cell clones, were reported to be the strongest predictors of response. After treatment with radiotherapy and ipilimumab, TCR clones that originated in tumors expanded in peripheral blood.

The library relied on the immunoSEQ multiplex PCR assay. As stored in TCRdb, this immuneACCESS dataset retains in-frame rearrangements with V and J assigned. A fraction of the clones does not appear; measured against another copy, unresolved V genes explain less than half of the discrepancy, and the remainder lacks a known reason. The sample profile shows fewer than 70,000 clones; around 80% of them were found once. The ten largest make up roughly 9.7% of the sample. For this clone: Its antigen is not yet known. It has no much larger one-base neighbor in the sample; base qualities were not kept.

Focal radiation therapy combined with CTLA-4 blockade (ipilimumab) was tested in patients with chemo-refractory metastatic non-small-cell lung cancer. Here the sequenced sample was peripheral blood, taken from a patient treated with radiotherapy plus ipilimumab. This receptor was taken from a human donor with non-small cell lung cancer who had a complete response to radiotherapy plus ipilimumab.

The CDR3 protein sequence reads: CASSPRGTGGPDTQYF. The DNA sequence is given as TGTGCCAGCAGCCCGAGGGGGACAGGGGGCCCAGATACGCAGTATTTT. This sequence uses TRBV7-6 and TRBJ2-3; TRBD1 matches 12 bases in the middle. CDR1 and CDR2, per the germline V gene, are SGHVS and FNYEAQ. The CDR3 measures 16 amino acids from cysteine to phenylalanine. Just the 48-base CDR3 DNA is kept, in frame starting at base 1. At the junction V is shortened by 5 bases and J by 4 bases; bases outside the gene matches: 7.